Each of the 26 T cell receptor beta chains below was sequenced from the same sample in a study of tumor and adjacent non-tumor tissue in lung cancer. The library came from three nested PCR rounds adapted from ARM-PCR protocols. MiXCR, applied by TCRdb to the multiplex PCR reads, yields one record per CDR3 protein. The table shows 80,000 or so distinct CDR3 sequences, with approximately 80% occurring only once. RNA was extracted from bulk tissue without any cell sorting. The normal lung tissue was taken more than 3 cm from the tumor edge. The sequencing input was distant non-tumor lung tissue. The receptors derive from a man between 60 and 70 years old with non-small cell lung cancer.

A note on this clonotype: At one end, the junction sequence differs from germline, possibly due to a read error. The V and J genes are TRBV29-1 and TRBJ2-1; the D gene could be TRBD1 or TRBD2 (5 bases each). This CDR3 is built from 13 residues. Germline CDR1 reads SQVTM; CDR2 reads ANQGSEA. For the CDR3, the DNA is TGTAGCGTTTGGGGCGGGTGGTACAATGAGCAGTTATTC. Translating gives CSVWGGWYNEQLF.

The chain has TRBV20-1 and TRBJ1-5; no clear D. Trimming stripped 3 bases from V and 1 base from J, with 13 bases between. The CDR3 runs 15 residues. Germline loops: CDR1 DFQATT, CDR2 SNEGSKA (reference sequence). CDR3 region: CSASASLESNQPQHF. In DNA form, the CDR3 reads TGCAGTGCTAGTGCCTCTTTGGAGAGCAATCAGCCCCAGCATTTT.

The table lists this clonotype with many counts. The gene calls are TRBV6-1 and TRBJ2-7, with D perhaps TRBD2 (6 bases). The V end was cut by 7 bases, the J end by 2 bases, with 24 bases between. The CDR3 sequence is 17 residues long. CDR1 and CDR2 from the germline V gene are MNHNS and SASEGT. In DNA form, the CDR3 reads TGTGCCAGCACCCCCCAAGGATCAAGGAGGGCTCCCTACGAGCAGTACTTC. It yields the protein CASTPQGSRRAPYEQYF.

The chain links TRBV29-1 to TRBJ2-3; possible D gene TRBD2, 5 bases. The germline V gene has CDR1 SQVTM and CDR2 ANQGSEA. Trimming stripped 6 bases from V and 0 bases from J, with 13 bases between. The CDR3 loop spans 14 amino acids. CDR3 region: CSVAGSSSTDTQYF. CDR3 DNA: TGCAGCGTGGCCGGGTCTAGCAGCACAGATACGCAGTATTTT.

Turning to this clonotype: With a much larger clone just one base away, this may be a read error. This chain joins TRBV5-4 and TRBJ2-3; 8 bases agree with TRBD2. CDR3 length: 16 amino acids. Per the germline V gene, CDR1 is SGHNT and CDR2 is YYREEE (reference sequence). This chain's CDR3 is CASNLAAGAGTDTQYF. As DNA, the CDR3 is TGTGCCAGCAACTTGGCAGCGGGAGCGGGGACAGATACGCAGTATTTT.

As concerns this clonotype: This may arise from a read error, as a much more abundant clone is one base away. The chain carries TRBV5-4 and TRBJ2-7, with no clear D. This CDR3 is 14 amino acids long. Germline V gene sequence: CDR1 SGHNT, CDR2 YYREEE (reference sequence). The CDR3 sequence: CAGSFTLGSYEQYF. The CDR3 bases are TGTGCCGGCAGCTTTACTCTAGGAAGCTACGAGCAGTACTTC.

This clonotype was recorded at least ten times. The J gene is TRBJ2-5, the V gene TRBV20-1; the match to TRBD2 covers 12 bases. Germline V gives CDR1 DFQATT, CDR2 SNEGSKA (reference sequence). The V and J ends lost 2 bases and 4 bases, in that order; junction bases with no gene match: 11. This CDR3 has 17 amino acids. CDR3 region: CSARPFPLGLAGETQYF. CDR3 nucleotides: TGCAGTGCTAGACCCTTTCCCTTGGGACTAGCGGGAGAGACCCAGTACTTC.

About this clonotype: As the CDR3 is not closed by the conserved phenylalanine or tryptophan, this likely results from a read error. The J gene is TRBJ2-6, the V gene TRBV6-5; the match to TRBD2 covers 10 bases. Germline-derived CDR1 and CDR2 are MNHEY and SVGAGI. V gave up 7 bases and J gave up 2 bases; unmatched junction bases: 8. The CDR3 is 17 amino acids. This chain's CDR3 is CASTLAGASPGANVLTL. The CDR3 bases are TGTGCCAGCACCCTAGCGGGAGCCAGCCCTGGGGCCAACGTCCTGACTTTG.

Notes on this clonotype: Its ends do not fully match the called genes, so a read error is possible. The chain uses TRBV12-3 or TRBV12-4 and TRBJ2-5, with D perhaps assigned TRBD1 or TRBD2 (5 bases each). This CDR3 spans 17 amino acids. As DNA, the CDR3 is TGTGCCAGCAATTTTCGACAGTTGAGGGGCGGCGGAGAGACCCGGTACTTC. Translated, it gives CASNFRQLRGGGETRYF.

To note about this clonotype: The CDR3 does not end in the conserved phenylalanine or tryptophan, so this is likely a read error. This chain connects TRBV12-3 or TRBV12-4 to TRBJ2-7; the D gene could be TRBD1 or TRBD2 (5 bases each). Trimming took 2 bases from V and 2 from J, leaving 13 bases between them. The CDR3 is 15 amino acids. CDR3 nucleotide sequence: TGTGCCAGCAGTTTAACACAGGAGCGGACCTACGAGCAGTACATC. Its translation is CASSLTQERTYEQYI.

As concerns this clonotype: At one end, the junction sequence differs from germline, possibly due to a read error. This sequence joins TRBV11-2 and TRBJ2-5; D perhaps matches TRBD2 (5 bases). The germline CDR1 and CDR2 sequences are SGHAT and FQNNGV. The CDR3 runs 14 residues. DNA of the CDR3: TGTGCCAGCAGCTCTGAGACTACTAGGGAGACCAAGTACTTC. Encoded protein: CASSSETTRETKYF.

This clonotype appeared many times. The chain has TRBV29-1 and TRBJ2-7, with no clear D. Germline V lookup: CDR1 SQVTM, CDR2 ANQGSEA. V was cut by 2 bases and J by 1 base, with 9 bases left in between. There are 13 residues in the CDR3. The CDR3 loop is CSVELPDSYEQYF. Written as DNA, the CDR3 is TGCAGCGTTGAACTGCCGGATTCCTACGAGCAGTACTTC.

Concerning this clonotype: It may be a read error: a sequence one base away is much more abundant. The rearrangement uses TRBV7-9 and TRBJ2-1; 9 bases line up with TRBD1. After removal of 4 bases from V and 7 bases from J, the junction contained 8 bases not matched to a gene. Germline V gives CDR1 SEHNR, CDR2 FQNEAQ (reference sequence). CDR3 size: 15 residues. The CDR3 loop is CASSSSFGTGNEQFF. CDR3 sequence (DNA): TGTGCCAGCAGCTCGAGCTTTGGGACAGGGAATGAGCAGTTCTTC.

A remark on this clonotype: This may be a read error: a much more frequent sequence differs by one nucleotide. The chain uses TRBV6-1 and TRBJ2-2; D might be TRBD2 (6 bases). In germline, CDR1 is MNHNS, CDR2 SASEGT. This CDR3 is 13 amino acids long. CDR3 region: CASMTGETGELYF. In DNA, the CDR3 is TGTGCCAGCATGACGGGGGAGACCGGGGAGCTGTATTTT.

In the case of this clonotype: The junction shows a germline mismatch at one end, possibly a read error. The rearrangement uses TRBV20-1 and TRBJ2-7, with 7 bases aligning to TRBD1. CDR3 length: 13 amino acids. Per the germline V gene, CDR1 is DFQATT and CDR2 is SNEGSKA (reference sequence). The CDR3 loop reads CSSRWTGAYEQHF. CDR3 bases: TGCAGTTCTAGATGGACAGGAGCCTACGAGCAGCACTTC.

As concerns this clonotype: A read error is possible here, since a much larger clone lies one base away. V and J are TRBV30 and TRBJ1-2; 7 nucleotides match TRBD1. The trim removed 2 bases at V and 7 bases at J, leaving 7 bases unmatched. CDR1 and CDR2 (germline): GTSNPN, SVGIG (reference sequence). The CDR3 has 13 residues. CDR3 loop: CAWSLTGARGYTF. In DNA form, the CDR3 reads TGTGCCTGGAGTTTAACAGGGGCTCGTGGCTACACCTTC.

Points on this clonotype: A junction boundary mismatches the germline segment, possibly from a read error. The genes are TRBV11-1 and TRBJ2-1; TRBD2 agrees at 10 bases. Germline-derived CDR1 and CDR2 are SGHAT and FQDESV (reference sequence). The CDR3 sequence is 17 residues long. CDR3 nucleotides: TGTGCCAGTAGCTTAACTCGGTTAGCGGGAGGCAACAATGATCAGTTCTTC. It specifies CASSLTRLAGGNNDQFF.

The CDR3: CSARSPSGNSEQYF. CDR3 bases: TGCAGTGCTAGGTCTCCGAGCGGCAACTCCGAGCAGTACTTC. The rearrangement joins TRBV20-1 to TRBJ2-7, with D perhaps matching TRBD2 (5 bases). The CDR3 loop spans 14 amino acids. CDR1 DFQATT and CDR2 SNEGSKA come from the germline V gene (reference sequence). V dropped 3 bases and J dropped 6 bases, with 18 bases sitting between them.

Turning to this clonotype: A much larger clone lies one base from this, so it may be a read error. The chain employs TRBV5-6 and TRBJ2-1; D is undetermined. The CDR3 length is 15 residues. Per the germline V gene, CDR1 is SGHDT and CDR2 is YYEEEE. V dropped 0 bases and J dropped 6 bases, with 13 bases sitting between them. The CDR3, as DNA: TGTGCCAGCAGCTTGGTGGCACGTTATGGCAATGAGCAGTTCTTC. As protein: CASSLVARYGNEQFF.

CDR3 amino acids: CASSTYSGGTREQYF. The CDR3 nucleotides read TGTGCCAGCAGCACTTATAGCGGGGGGACTCGGGAGCAGTACTTC. The chain is built from TRBV11-2 and TRBJ2-7, with 10 bases fitting TRBD2. The CDR3 is made up of 15 amino acids. The germline CDR1 and CDR2 sequences are SGHAT and FQNNGV. The junction had 11 bases not matched to a gene; V was cut back by 5 bases and J by 7 bases.

This clonotype has more than one count but fewer than ten. This chain uses TRBV11-1 with TRBJ2-1; TRBD2 aligns across 12 bases. The CDR3 contains 18 residues. CDR1 and CDR2 (germline): SGHAT, FQDESV (reference sequence). Germline trimming cut 6 bases from V and 6 bases from J; bases unmatched to any gene: 15. CDR3 sequence: CASRKGALAGGPGNEQFF. The CDR3, as DNA: TGTGCCAGCAGGAAAGGGGCCCTAGCGGGAGGGCCTGGCAATGAGCAGTTCTTC.

For this clonotype: One junction end does not reproduce the germline sequence, and a read error may be involved. The chain is built from TRBV29-1 and TRBJ1-1; the D gene is possibly TRBD1 (5 bases). CDR1 and CDR2 from the germline V gene are SQVTM and ANQGSEA. This CDR3 region has 13 residues. The chain's CDR3 is CSVALGPDTEAFF. The CDR3 nucleotides read TGCAGCGTCGCACTAGGGCCGGACACTGAAGCCTTCTTT.

This chain links TRBV11-3 with TRBJ2-2, with D possibly matching TRBD2 (5 bases). Germline CDR1 and CDR2: SGHNT and YENEEA. The CDR3 is 18 residues long. Trimming took off 4 bases at V and 6 bases at J, with 24 bases between the two ends. CDR3 protein: CASSSRGAAVYRAGELFF. The DNA for the CDR3 is TGTGCCAGCAGCTCCCGGGGAGCGGCGGTATACAGAGCCGGGGAGCTGTTTTTT.

Comment on this clonotype: The junction shows a germline mismatch at one end, possibly a read error. This sequence joins TRBV20-1 and TRBJ2-1, with 10 bases that match TRBD2. CDR3 length: 15 residues. Germline lookup yields CDR1 DFQATT and CDR2 SNEGSKA (reference sequence). CDR3 amino acids: CIAREGSGRSNERFF. The DNA of the CDR3 is TGCATTGCTAGAGAGGGTAGCGGGAGGAGCAATGAGCGGTTCTTC.

This clonotype was seen once. An end of the junction differs from the germline gene, which may be a read error. V usage is TRBV20-1 and J usage is TRBJ1-1; D is unclear. In germline, CDR1 is DFQATT, CDR2 SNEGSKA (reference sequence). This CDR3 is built from 15 residues. CDR3: CIARDGLARQTEALF. The CDR3 bases are TGCATTGCTAGAGATGGTTTAGCAAGGCAGACTGAAGCTCTCTTT.

Remarks on this clonotype: An end of the junction differs from the germline gene, which may be a read error. The V gene is TRBV11-3, the J gene TRBJ2-5, with D possibly matching TRBD2 (5 bases). Germline V gene lookup returns CDR1 SGHNT and CDR2 YENEEA. This CDR3 has 13 residues. CDR3 nucleotide sequence: TGTGTCAACAGCTTTACCGGGGAAGAGACCAAGTACTTC. It translates to CVNSFTGEETKYF. Full variable domain (outside the CDR3, taken from reference TRBV11-3 and TRBJ2-5): EAGVVQSPRYKIIEKKQPVAFWCNPISGHNTLYWYLQNLGQGPELLIRYENEEAVDDSQLPKDRFSAERLKGVDSTLKIQPAELGDSAVYLCVNSFTGEETKYFGPGTRLLVL.